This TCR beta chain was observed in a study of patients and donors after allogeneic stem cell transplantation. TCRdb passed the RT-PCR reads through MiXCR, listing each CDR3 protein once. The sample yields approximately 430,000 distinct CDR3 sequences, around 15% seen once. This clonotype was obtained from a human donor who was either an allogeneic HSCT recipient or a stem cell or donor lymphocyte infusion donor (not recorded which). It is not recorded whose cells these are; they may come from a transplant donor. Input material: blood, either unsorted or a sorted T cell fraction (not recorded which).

CDR3 in DNA: TGTGCCAGCAGTGACGGCACCGGGACAAGGCACGAAAAACTGTTTTTT. This translates into CASSDGTGTRHEKLFF. This chain connects TRBV25-1 to TRBJ1-4, with a tentative D call TRBD1 (6 bases). CDR3 length: 16 amino acids. Germline lookup yields CDR1 MGHDK and CDR2 SYGVNS. V lost 3 bases to trimming and J lost 8 bases, with 19 bases between them.